This T cell receptor (beta chain) was captured by sequencing in a study of vaccination effects on CD4 cells after COVID-19. Study summary: Of the BNT162b2 and mRNA-1273 vaccines, participants received two doses of one or the other.

After removal of 4 bases from V and 2 bases from J, the junction contained 11 bases not matched to a gene. Germline loops: CDR1 ENHRY, CDR2 SYGVKD. The CDR3 loop spans 18 amino acids. Study results and limitations: Spike-reactive clones present post-vaccine in convalescents were predominantly new vaccine-induced clones.

Notes on this clone: The antigen remains unidentified.

Clones were sequenced by immunoSEQ multiplex PCR, and TCRdb holds only the in-frame ones, with some missing. This sample has more than 60,000 clones, with about 72% found just once. Following 10 days of culture, CD4+ T cells were isolated. Sometime from March through December 2020, the person acquired a SARS-CoV-2 infection that PCR confirmed. The rearrangement joins TRBV10-3 to TRBJ2-3; 11 positions match TRBD2. This specimen consisted of CD4+ T cells from PBMCs cultured without peptide, obtained before COVID-19 vaccination. This clonotype originated in a human donor who had a prior SARS-CoV-2 infection. The CDR3 bases are TGTGCCATCAGTGTACCAATTCAGACTAGCGGGAACACAGATACGCAGTATTTT. Translating gives CAISVPIQTSGNTDTQYF.